These 29 T cell receptor beta chains were all obtained from the same sample, sequenced in a study of OX40 agonist ivuxolimab in advanced cancers. Assay: immunoSEQ multiplex PCR; the TCRdb copy retains only in-frame clones and omits some. The sample carries roughly 70,000 clones, about 89% recorded once. The starting material was CD4+ or CD8+ T cells sorted from blood, obtained in a trial of the OX40 agonist ivuxolimab. The receptors were gathered from an adult with an advanced solid tumor such as melanoma, head and neck, liver or kidney cancer.

This clone was detected once. The rearrangement joins TRBV5-6 to TRBJ1-2; D unclear. The CDR3 sequence is 14 residues long. CDR1 SGHDT and CDR2 YYEEEE come from the germline V gene. The V end lost 3 bases, the J end lost 8 bases, and 17 bases lay between the germline ends. The CDR3 DNA sequence: TGTGCCAGCAGCTGGCAAAGGGTTTCCTTGGGCTACACCTTC. This gives the protein CASSWQRVSLGYTF.

The CDR3 region is CASSIEGASNQPQHF. DNA for the CDR3: TGTGCCAGTAGTATAGAGGGTGCTAGCAATCAGCCCCAGCATTTT. The rearrangement joins TRBV19 to TRBJ1-5; unclear D gene. The length of the CDR3 is 15 residues. Trimming took 0 bases from V and 0 from J, leaving 6 bases between them. The germline V gene encodes CDR1 LNHDA and CDR2 SQIVND (reference sequence). The full variable domain, its missing parts supplied by reference TRBV19 and TRBJ1-5, is DGGITQSPKYLFRKEGQNVTLSCEQNLNHDAMYWYRQDPGQGLRLIYYSQIVNDFQKGDIAEGYSVSREKKESFPLTVTSAQKNPTAFYLCASSIEGASNQPQHFGDGTRLSIL.

The sample holds one count of this clone. This rearrangement joins TRBV5-1 to TRBJ2-2, with a tentative D call TRBD1 (6 bases). Germline CDR1 is SGHRS and CDR2 is YFSETQ. Between the trimmed V and J ends, which lost 4 bases and 0 bases, there was a span of 10 bases. The CDR3 loop spans 15 amino acids. The CDR3 is CASSHGQTNTGELFF. The CDR3 DNA reads as TGCGCCAGCAGCCACGGACAGACGAACACCGGGGAGCTGTTTTTT.

The chain is built from TRBV15 and TRBJ1-4; D unclear. V lost 1 base and J lost 5, with 2 bases in between. The CDR3 loop spans 12 amino acids. Germline CDR1 and CDR2: LNHNV and YYDKDF (reference sequence). This chain's CDR3 is CATSRVNEKLFF. CDR3 DNA sequence: TGTGCCACCAGCAGAGTAAATGAAAAACTGTTTTTT.

This clone was counted only a few times. In DNA, the CDR3 is TGCGCCAGCAGCTTGGCAGGGTCTAATTACGAGCAGTACTTC. Translating it yields CASSLAGSNYEQYF. The rearrangement links TRBV5-1 to TRBJ2-7, with D possibly being TRBD1 (5 bases). This CDR3 is built from 14 residues. The V and J ends lost 0 bases and 4 bases respectively, with 11 bases between them. The germline V gene has CDR1 SGHRS and CDR2 YFSETQ.

The J gene is TRBJ2-4, the V gene TRBV30, with D possibly being TRBD1 or TRBD2 (5 bases each). The ends were cut back, 1 base at V and 5 bases at J, with 18 bases in the middle. The CDR3 runs to 16 residues. The germline V gene encodes CDR1 GTSNPN and CDR2 SVGIG (reference sequence). The DNA for the CDR3 is TGTGCCTGGAGTGGGGGCCGGGACGCAGGACAAAACATTCAGTACTTC. Protein: CAWSGGRDAGQNIQYF.

V gene TRBV5-4 combines with J gene TRBJ2-2, with 7 bases identical to TRBD2. Looked up from germline, CDR1 is SGHNT and CDR2 is YYREEE (reference sequence). Losses at the gene ends were 0 bases for V and 4 bases for J; bases not matched to a gene: 3. This CDR3 comprises 15 residues. In nucleotides, the CDR3 is TGTGCCAGCAGCTTGGCTTTAGCGGGCACCGGGGAGCTGTTTTTT. Translating it yields CASSLALAGTGELFF.

The CDR3 loop reads CASSLSGGSVYEQYF. For the CDR3, the DNA is TGCGCCAGCAGCTTGTCAGGGGGCTCGGTCTACGAGCAGTACTTC. V usage is TRBV5-1 and J usage is TRBJ2-7, with 8 positions matching TRBD1. The V segment lost 1 base and the J segment 3 bases; nucleotides outside the gene matches: 6. The V gene's germline CDR1 is SGHRS and CDR2 YFSETQ. The CDR3 loop spans 15 amino acids.

V usage is TRBV11-2 and J usage is TRBJ2-2; TRBD1 matches 7 bases. The CDR3 totals 17 residues. J was trimmed by 6 bases and V by 5 bases; bases with no gene match: 15. From germline, CDR1 is SGHAT and CDR2 FQNNGV. The chain's CDR3 is CASSPQRGTGTAGELFF. CDR3 nucleotides: TGTGCCAGCAGCCCCCAACGAGGGACGGGGACAGCCGGGGAGCTGTTTTTT.

This clone was seen a single time. The chain links TRBV29-1 to TRBJ2-2; possibly TRBD1 or TRBD2 for D (5 bases each). This CDR3 has 17 amino acids. CDR1 is SQVTM, CDR2 ANQGSEA, per germline. Trimming cost V 0 bases and J 2 bases, with 16 bases left between them. CDR3 residues: CSVEDRGGQSNTGELFF. DNA for the CDR3: TGCAGCGTTGAAGATAGGGGCGGGCAAAGCAACACCGGGGAGCTGTTTTTT.

This clone came up a few times. The CDR3: CASSLEYGGVGEQYF. CDR3 DNA: TGCGCCAGCAGCTTGGAGTATGGGGGGGTAGGCGAGCAGTACTTC. The chain employs TRBV5-1 and TRBJ2-7, with TRBD2 matching 7 bases. Trimming at V came to 0 bases and at J to 6 bases, leaving 9 bases not matched to a gene. This CDR3 has 15 residues. Germline lookup yields CDR1 SGHRS and CDR2 YFSETQ.

V is TRBV5-1 and J is TRBJ2-7; 7 bases agree with TRBD1. The CDR3 totals 14 residues. Trimming removed 4 bases from V and 6 bases from J; junction bases left unmatched: 10. In germline, CDR1 is SGHRS, CDR2 YFSETQ. CDR3 residues: CASSTRQGPLEQYF. CDR3 sequence (DNA): TGCGCCAGCAGCACCCGACAGGGACCCCTCGAGCAGTACTTC.

The DNA for the CDR3 is TGTGCCAGCAGCCAAGGCGGGGGAGGGCCAGCCTACGAGCAGTACTTC. Its protein is CASSQGGGGPAYEQYF. The V call is TRBV4-2, the J call TRBJ2-7; 7 bases agree with TRBD2. J gave up 2 bases and V 1 base, and 8 bases lay outside the gene matches. The CDR3 has 16 residues. Germline CDR1 LGHNA, CDR2 YNFKEQ.

This chain joins TRBV20-1 and TRBJ2-5; the D is unclear. V lost 5 bases and J 4 bases, leaving 8 bases between the germline ends. Germline V gene sequence: CDR1 DFQATT, CDR2 SNEGSKA (reference sequence). This CDR3 spans 11 amino acids. The chain's CDR3 is CSAPLGETQYF. The CDR3 DNA reads as TGCAGTGCTCCCCTCGGAGAGACCCAGTACTTC.

The chain uses TRBV14 and TRBJ2-3, with D possibly being TRBD1 (6 bases). Trimming removed 4 bases from V and 4 bases from J, with 15 bases in between. Germline loops: CDR1 SGHDN, CDR2 FVKESK. This CDR3 is built from 15 residues. CDR3 nucleotide sequence: TGTGCCAGCAGCCTACAGGGTACGATCGCAGATACGCAGTATTTT. Its translation is CASSLQGTIADTQYF.

The chain joins TRBV19 to TRBJ2-1; TRBD2 might be the D (5 bases). Per germline, CDR1 LNHDA and CDR2 SQIVND (reference sequence). Trimming took off 1 base at V and 7 bases at J, with 11 bases between the two ends. The CDR3 length is 14 residues. As DNA, the CDR3 is TGTGCCAGTAGTATAGCGGCACGGGGAAATGAGCAGTTCTTC. Amino acids: CASSIAARGNEQFF. Full variable domain (outside the CDR3, taken from reference TRBV19 and TRBJ2-1): DGGITQSPKYLFRKEGQNVTLSCEQNLNHDAMYWYRQDPGQGLRLIYYSQIVNDFQKGDIAEGYSVSREKKESFPLTVTSAQKNPTAFYLCASSIAARGNEQFFGPGTRLTVL.

This clone was observed a single time. The CDR3 sequence: CASSLGTSGSGEQFF. CDR3 nucleotide sequence: TGTGCCAGCAGTTTAGGGACTAGCGGGAGCGGCGAGCAGTTCTTC. The genes are TRBV6-5 and TRBJ2-1; 14 nucleotides match TRBD2. This CDR3 region has 15 residues. V lost 4 bases to trimming and J lost 10 bases; unmatched junction nucleotides: 6. In germline, CDR1 is MNHEY, CDR2 SVGAGI.

The chain uses TRBV19 and TRBJ2-5; D remains unclear. CDR3 size: 13 residues. Germline CDR1 reads LNHDA; CDR2 reads SQIVND (reference sequence). V was cut by 6 bases and J by 3 bases, with 11 bases left in between. The DNA for the CDR3 is TGTGCCAGTAGGCTTGTAGAGGAAGAGACCCAGTACTTC. Encoded protein: CASRLVEEETQYF.

The rearrangement links TRBV19 to TRBJ2-1, with D uncertain. Between the trimmed V and J ends, which lost 3 bases and 0 bases, there was a span of 12 bases. The CDR3 is 16 amino acids. Germline V gene data show CDR1 as LNHDA and CDR2 as SQIVND (reference sequence). CDR3 amino acids: CASSIKSQTSYNEQFF. The CDR3 DNA reads TGTGCCAGTAGTATCAAAAGTCAGACCTCCTACAATGAGCAGTTCTTC.

The rearrangement links TRBV7-3 to TRBJ2-4; 9 nucleotides line up with TRBD1. V dropped 4 bases and J dropped 6; count of bases not matched to a gene: 7. This CDR3 is 15 amino acids long. Germline V CDR1 and CDR2: SGHTA, FQGTGA. CDR3 loop: CASSSRPGQGNIQYF. The CDR3 DNA reads TGTGCCAGCAGCTCACGACCGGGACAGGGAAACATTCAGTACTTC.

In this sample, this clone turned up once. The chain uses TRBV7-3 and TRBJ2-1, with 7 bases that match TRBD2. The CDR3 spans 15 residues. Germline values: CDR1 SGHTA, CDR2 FQGTGA. The V and J ends lost 5 bases and 8 bases, in that order; junction bases with no gene match: 12. CDR3 residues: CASSRASGLRDEQFF. The CDR3 coding sequence is TGTGCCAGCAGCAGAGCTAGCGGCCTTCGGGATGAGCAGTTCTTC.

The chain is built from TRBV19 and TRBJ2-1; D is perhaps TRBD2 (6 bases). Trimming took 3 bases from V and 4 from J, leaving 13 bases between them. The germline V gene has CDR1 LNHDA and CDR2 SQIVND (reference sequence). The length of the CDR3 is 15 residues. The CDR3 loop is CASSMGTLHYNEQFF. In DNA, the CDR3 is TGTGCCAGTAGTATGGGGACTTTACATTACAATGAGCAGTTCTTC.

V gene TRBV6-5 combines with J gene TRBJ1-2, with no clear D. Looked up from germline, CDR1 is MNHEY and CDR2 is SVGAGI. The ends were cut back, 1 base at V and 4 bases at J, with 10 bases in the middle. The CDR3 has 14 amino acids. The DNA of the CDR3 is TGTGCCAGCAGTTACTTCGGGCAGTCCTATGGCTACACCTTC. This translates into CASSYFGQSYGYTF.

The V and J genes are TRBV18 and TRBJ2-1; tentative D call: TRBD2 (5 bases). There are 12 residues in the CDR3. V was shortened by 2 bases and J by 9 bases, with 8 bases between the two germline ends. The V gene's germline CDR1 is KGHSH and CDR2 LQKENI. In DNA form, the CDR3 reads TGTGCCAGCTCACCAGGAGGCCCTGAGCAGTTCTTC. Amino acids: CASSPGGPEQFF.

This chain joins TRBV18 and TRBJ1-2; TRBD1 matches at 9 bases. Germline V gene data show CDR1 as KGHSH and CDR2 as LQKENI. The CDR3 length is 16 residues. Trimming at V came to 0 bases and at J to 4 bases, leaving 6 bases not matched to a gene. The CDR3 DNA is TGTGCCAGCTCACCACCGGGTACGACAGGGGGCTATGGCTACACCTTC. This translates into CASSPPGTTGGYGYTF.

In this sample, this clone turned up a few times. This chain joins TRBV18 and TRBJ2-1; a possible D gene is TRBD1 (6 bases). CDR1 KGHSH and CDR2 LQKENI come from the germline V gene. Trimming cost V 6 bases and J 5 bases, with 14 bases left between them. The CDR3 extends over 14 amino acids. Written as DNA, the CDR3 is TGTGCCAGCTCTGCTCGGACAGTAGACAATGAGCAGTTCTTC. Protein sequence: CASSARTVDNEQFF. The whole variable domain, remainder taken from reference TRBV18 and TRBJ2-1, is NAGVMQNPRHLVRRRGQEARLRCSPMKGHSHVYWYRQLPEEGLKFMVYLQKENIIDESGMPKERFSAEFPKEGPSILRIQQVVRGDSAAYFCASSARTVDNEQFFGPGTRLTVL.

The J gene is TRBJ1-5, the V gene TRBV4-1; D gene uncertain. The CDR3 is 15 amino acids. Trimming pared 0 bases from V and 4 bases from J, leaving 10 bases between. The germline gives CDR1 MGHRA, CDR2 YSYEKL. In nucleotides, the CDR3 is TGCGCCAGCAGCCAAGATCTGGGCAGAAATCAGCCCCAGCATTTT. It encodes CASSQDLGRNQPQHF.

This clone was seen a single time. V usage is TRBV9 and J usage is TRBJ1-1; D might be TRBD1 (6 bases). V was shortened by 4 bases and J by 1 base, with 14 bases between the two germline ends. The CDR3 extends over 15 amino acids. From germline, CDR1 is SGDLS and CDR2 YYNGEE. DNA for the CDR3: TGTGCCAGCAGCTTGTCCGGGACACAGAACACTGAAGCTTTCTTT. This translates into CASSLSGTQNTEAFF. Combining the CDR3 with reference TRBV9 and TRBJ1-1 gives the whole variable domain DSGVTQTPKHLITATGQRVTLRCSPRSGDLSVYWYQQSLDQGLQFLIQYYNGEERAKGNILERFSAQQFPDLHSELNLSSLELGDSALYFCASSLSGTQNTEAFFGQGTRLTVV.

J is TRBJ1-3 and V is TRBV27; no clear D gene. Germline V gene data show CDR1 as MNHEY and CDR2 as SMNVEV (reference sequence). The CDR3 is 13 residues long. The V end lost 5 bases, the J end lost 3 bases, and 8 bases lay between the germline ends. CDR3 sequence reads: CASSPSVGNTIYF. Here the CDR3 DNA reads TGTGCCAGCAGTCCCTCGGTTGGAAACACCATATATTTT.